These T cell receptor beta chains were read from a single sample in a study of T cell responses to AZD1222 COVID-19 vaccine. Here immunoSEQ multiplex PCR was the method, and the copy in TCRdb shows in-frame clones only, minus some. The top ten clones hold roughly 3.5% of a sample with 95,000 to 150,000 clones, around 87% of them seen once. The source material was peripheral blood, sampled on day 0 of AZD1222 vaccination. Receptors were obtained from an adult in good health. CDR3s include the opening cysteine and the closing phenylalanine or tryptophan. A D gene is named only where the DNA matches it firmly. Clone size is stated in some rows and not others, as once, few, many or a class when expanded.

j_gene	abundance	d_gene	v_gene	CDR3aa	CDR3nt
TRBJ2-7	NA	TRBD2	TRBV6-5	CASRRWTSSNYEQYF	TGTGCCAGCAGACGCTGGACTAGCTCCAACTACGAGCAGTACTTC
TRBJ1-3	NA	NA	TRBV3-1/TRBV3-2	CASSQRGVLTGNTIYF	TGTGCCAGCAGCCAGAGGGGGGTTCTGACTGGAAACACCATATATTTT
TRBJ1-5	NA	TRBD1	TRBV19	CASSTPGTGIANQPQHF	TGTGCCAGTTCTACCCCCGGGACAGGGATTGCCAATCAGCCCCAGCATTTT
TRBJ1-1	NA	TRBD1	TRBV7-8	CASSSSDRGLMNTEAFF	TGTGCCAGCAGCTCATCGGACAGGGGCCTCATGAACACTGAAGCTTTCTTT
TRBJ2-7	NA	NA	TRBV4-3	CASSQDGATPRKYF	TGCGCCAGCAGCCAAGACGGCGCTACCCCTAGAAAGTACTTC
TRBJ2-3	NA	TRBD1	TRBV7-2	CASSLQGTDTDTQYF	TGTGCCAGCAGCTTACAAGGGACAGACACAGATACGCAGTATTTT
TRBJ1-2	NA	TRBD1	TRBV29-1	CSVVQGQHGYTF	TGCAGCGTTGTACAGGGGCAACATGGCTACACCTTC
TRBJ2-5	NA	TRBD1	TRBV19	CASSRQGSVEETQYF	TGTGCCAGTAGTAGACAGGGATCCGTTGAAGAGACCCAGTACTTC
TRBJ2-2	few	NA	TRBV7-3	CASSLSGTTGELFF	TGTGCCAGCAGCTTAAGCGGAACTACCGGGGAGCTGTTTTTT
TRBJ1-4	NA	NA	TRBV6-6	CASRKEEKLFF	TGTGCCAGCAGGAAGGAAGAAAAACTGTTTTTT
TRBJ1-2	NA	TRBD1	TRBV16	CASSQDRKNGYTF	TGTGCCAGCAGTCAGGACAGGAAGAATGGCTACACCTTC
TRBJ1-1	NA	TRBD1	TRBV6-5	CASGSLTGRNTEAFF	TGTGCCAGCGGATCATTGACAGGGAGGAACACTGAAGCTTTCTTT
TRBJ2-7	once	TRBD1	TRBV6-5	CASSYSKQGDSYEQYF	TGTGCCAGCAGTTACTCGAAACAGGGGGACTCCTACGAGCAGTACTTC
TRBJ2-1	once	NA	TRBV27	CASSLKGPYNEQFF	TGTGCCAGCAGTTTAAAGGGCCCCTACAATGAGCAGTTCTTC
TRBJ2-3	NA	TRBD2	TRBV5-4	CASSATSASTDTQYF	TGTGCCAGCAGCGCCACTAGCGCCAGCACAGATACGCAGTATTTT
TRBJ2-1	NA	TRBD2	TRBV19	CASSYPYSGGGDNEQFF	TGTGCCAGTAGTTATCCCTATAGCGGGGGAGGAGACAATGAGCAGTTCTTC
TRBJ1-2	NA	TRBD1	TRBV5-4	CASSLELTGHYGYTF	TGTGCCAGCAGCTTGGAATTGACAGGGCACTATGGCTACACCTTC
TRBJ1-4	NA	NA	TRBV16	CASSRTTQGGVEKLFF	TGTGCCAGCAGCCGGACTACACAGGGAGGGGTTGAAAAACTGTTTTTT
TRBJ1-4	NA	TRBD1	TRBV15	CATSREGGGDEKLFF	TGTGCCACCAGCAGAGAAGGGGGCGGGGATGAAAAACTGTTTTTT
TRBJ2-1	NA	NA	TRBV25-1	CASSDTLPNEQFF	TGTGCCAGCAGTGACACGCTCCCCAATGAGCAGTTCTTC
TRBJ1-4	few	TRBD1	TRBV4-2	CASSPPGQASEKLFF	TGTGCCAGCAGCCCGCCGGGACAGGCGAGTGAAAAACTGTTTTTT
TRBJ1-6	NA	NA	TRBV19	CASSPSAGGNSPLHF	TGTGCCAGTAGTCCCTCAGCGGGGGGAAATTCACCCCTCCACTTT
TRBJ1-5	NA	TRBD1	TRBV10-3	CAIRSDRGHQPQHF	TGTGCCATCAGGTCCGACAGGGGGCATCAGCCCCAGCATTTT
TRBJ2-7	NA	NA	TRBV11-3	CASSLDSADSYEQYF	TGTGCCAGCAGCTTAGATTCTGCGGACAGCTACGAGCAGTACTTC
TRBJ2-1	NA	NA	TRBV3-1/TRBV3-2	CASSQRLAEQFF	TGTGCCAGCAGCCAGCGGCTAGCGGAGCAGTTCTTC
TRBJ2-3	NA	NA	TRBV29-1	CSALPGTDTQYF	TGCAGCGCGCTCCCAGGAACAGATACGCAGTATTTT
TRBJ2-7	NA	NA	TRBV29-1	CRRRLPAVEQYF	TGCAGACGCCGACTCCCCGCAGTCGAGCAGTACTTC
TRBJ2-7	few	TRBD1	TRBV19	CASRLTGDYEQYF	TGTGCCAGTAGATTAACAGGGGACTACGAGCAGTACTTC
TRBJ1-4	NA	NA	TRBV5-1	CASSSRNDPASNEKLFF	TGCGCCAGCAGCTCCAGGAACGACCCCGCCTCTAATGAAAAACTGTTTTTT
TRBJ1-2	NA	NA	TRBV5-6	CASRPPGLSTAGYTF	TGTGCCAGCAGACCCCCGGGGCTCTCAACAGCCGGCTACACCTTC
TRBJ1-2	NA	NA	TRBV6-2/TRBV6-3	CASSYPRQARGNYGYTF	TGTGCCAGCAGTTACCCCCGACAGGCCCGGGGTAACTATGGCTACACCTTC
TRBJ1-2	NA	NA	TRBV9	CASRGRGYGYTF	TGTGCCAGCAGGGGTAGGGGCTATGGCTACACCTTC
TRBJ1-1	NA	TRBD1	TRBV29-1	CSAGQGIRGTEAFF	TGCAGCGCCGGACAGGGTATAAGGGGGACTGAAGCTTTCTTT
TRBJ1-1	NA	NA	TRBV30	CAWSIGDAYMNTEAFF	TGTGCCTGGAGTATCGGGGACGCGTACATGAACACTGAAGCTTTCTTT
TRBJ1-2	NA	NA	TRBV13	CASSSGSYGYTF	TGTGCCAGCAGCTCGGGGAGCTATGGCTACACCTTC
TRBJ2-4	NA	TRBD2	TRBV7-2	CASSLVAGENIQYF	TGTGCCAGCAGCTTAGTAGCGGGGGAAAACATTCAGTACTTC
TRBJ1-2	NA	TRBD1	TRBV5-8	CASSPRDRDYGGYTF	TGTGCCAGCAGCCCACGGGACAGGGATTATGGCGGCTACACCTTC
TRBJ1-1	NA	NA	TRBV18	CASSSGENTEAFF	TGTGCCAGCTCATCCGGGGAGAACACTGAAGCTTTCTTT
TRBJ1-6	NA	NA	TRBV9	CASSVEAGREAAYNSPLHF	TGTGCCAGCAGCGTAGAAGCCGGCAGGGAAGCCGCCTATAATTCACCCCTCCACTTT
TRBJ2-7	NA	NA	TRBV2	CASSMAGTREQYF	TGTGCCAGCAGTATGGCCGGGACGCGTGAGCAGTACTTC
TRBJ1-1	NA	TRBD1	TRBV27	CASSFYRGGGTEAFF	TGTGCCAGCAGTTTCTACAGGGGTGGAGGAACTGAAGCTTTCTTT
TRBJ1-3	NA	TRBD1	TRBV6-5	CATLTGSGNTIYF	TGTGCCACCTTGACAGGGTCTGGAAACACCATATATTTT
TRBJ2-5	once	NA	TRBV4-2	CASSQEYSGLDRETQYF	TGTGCCAGCAGCCAAGAGTATTCGGGGCTGGATCGAGAGACCCAGTACTTC
TRBJ1-6	NA	NA	TRBV18	CASSERTSYNSPLHF	TGTGCCAGCTCAGAACGGACATCTTATAATTCACCCCTCCACTTT
TRBJ1-5	NA	NA	TRBV18	CASSPFAEGSYQPQHF	TGTGCCAGCTCACCATTTGCAGAGGGTTCCTATCAGCCCCAGCATTTT
TRBJ2-7	NA	NA	TRBV1	CTSSQDIIWSSSYEQYF	TGCACCAGCAGCCAAGATATAATATGGTCGAGCTCCTACGAGCAGTACTTC